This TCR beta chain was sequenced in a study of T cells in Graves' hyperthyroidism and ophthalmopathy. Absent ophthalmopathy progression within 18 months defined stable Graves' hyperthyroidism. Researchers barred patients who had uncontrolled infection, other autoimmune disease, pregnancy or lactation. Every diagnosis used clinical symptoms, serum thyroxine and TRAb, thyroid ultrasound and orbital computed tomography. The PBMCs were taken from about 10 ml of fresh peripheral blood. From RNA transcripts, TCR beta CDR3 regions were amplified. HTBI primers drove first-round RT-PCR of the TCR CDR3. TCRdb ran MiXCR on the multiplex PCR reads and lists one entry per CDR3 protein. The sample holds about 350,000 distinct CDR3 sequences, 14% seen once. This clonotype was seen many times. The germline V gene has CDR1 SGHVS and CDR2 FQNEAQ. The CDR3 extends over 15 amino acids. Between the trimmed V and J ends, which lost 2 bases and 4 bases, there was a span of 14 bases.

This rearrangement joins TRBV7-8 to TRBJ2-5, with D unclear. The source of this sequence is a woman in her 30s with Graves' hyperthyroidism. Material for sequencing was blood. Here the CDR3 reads CASSLPFNQPETQYF. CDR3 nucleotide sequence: TGTGCCAGCAGCTTACCATTCAACCAGCCAGAGACCCAGTACTTC.